This T cell receptor (beta chain) was recovered during a study of long-term antiretroviral therapy in people with HIV. Samples were assayed with immunoSEQ v3.0 at survey level. TCRdb keeps only in-frame clones here, not all; method: immunoSEQ multiplex PCR. The sample contains around 23,000 clones, around 79% of which appear only once. The CDR3 runs 16 residues. With V trimmed by 1 base and J by 3 bases, 1 base remained unmatched. The V gene's germline CDR1 is LGHNA and CDR2 YSLEER. Material: unsorted PBMCs, obtained 0.3 years after starting antiretroviral therapy. The receptor's source is a middle-aged man with HIV. The V call is TRBV4-3, the J call TRBJ2-3; 13 positions match TRBD2. CDR3: CASSQGTSGRTDTQYF. CDR3 nucleotide sequence: TGCGCCAGCAGCCAAGGGACTAGCGGGAGAACAGATACGCAGTATTTT.